This T cell receptor (beta chain) stems from a study of cytomegalovirus exposure and HLA in healthy donors. Study-wide results and caveats: Later analysis showed TCR association rates varying by HLA locus, highest for DRB1 and lowest for HLA-C.

Primers: 60 Vbeta forward and 13 Jbeta reverse. Profiled with immunoSEQ multiplex PCR; TCRdb holds only in-frame clones, not every one. The sample records approximately 130,000 clones, 70% to 85% being singletons. Looked up from germline, CDR1 is ENHRY and CDR2 is SYGVKD. This CDR3 spans 15 amino acids. V lost 2 bases and J lost 4; bases outside the gene matches: 5. Remarks on this clone: As yet, its antigen is unknown.

The chain links TRBV10-3 to TRBJ1-1; 9 bases map to TRBD1. Sequenced material: PBMCs. The receptor was derived from a boy aged 2 to 9 in good health and CMV-seronegative. CDR3 sequence reads: CAISETGGEGTEAFF. The CDR3 coding sequence is TGTGCCATCAGTGAGACAGGGGGCGAGGGCACTGAAGCTTTCTTT.